A selection of T cell receptor beta chains follows, all from one sample in a study of cytomegalovirus exposure and HLA in healthy donors. The method was immunoSEQ multiplex PCR; TCRdb's version includes in-frame clones alone and lacks a portion of them. The table shows about 92,000 clones, with over 75% occurring only once. Sample: PBMCs. The receptors here all came from a man aged 18 to 30 in good health and CMV-seronegative. The CDR3 runs from the conserved cysteine through the conserved F or W. A D gene is named only where the DNA matches it firmly. Only part of the rows carry a size: once, few, many, or a class if the clone is expanded.

abundance	v_gene	j_gene	d_gene	CDR3aa	CDR3nt
.	TRBV2	TRBJ2-7	TRBD2	CASRLARDEQYF	TGTGCCAGCAGACTAGCGAGAGACGAGCAGTACTTC
.	TRBV5-8	TRBJ1-1	.	CASSFSGGANTEAFF	TGTGCCAGCAGCTTCAGCGGGGGCGCGAACACTGAAGCTTTCTTT
.	TRBV6-1	TRBJ2-6	TRBD1	CASMAGGSGANVLTF	TGTGCCAGCATGGCAGGGGGCTCTGGGGCCAACGTCCTGACTTTC
.	TRBV5-6	TRBJ1-3	.	CASSQGRVGNTIYF	TGTGCCAGCAGCCAGGGGCGTGTGGGAAACACCATATATTTT
.	TRBV6-5	TRBJ2-3	.	CASSYKGGPLRGTQYF	TGTGCCAGCAGTTACAAGGGGGGGCCCCTCAGGGGTACGCAGTATTTT
.	TRBV4-2	TRBJ2-3	TRBD2	CASSQDFRASGSTDTQYF	TGTGCCAGCAGCCAAGATTTCAGGGCTAGCGGCAGCACAGATACGCAGTATTTT
few	TRBV15	TRBJ1-2	TRBD1	CATSPDRVRGYTF	TGTGCCACCAGTCCGGACAGGGTGAGGGGCTACACCTTC
.	TRBV14	TRBJ2-3	.	CASSQDLATQYF	TGTGCCAGCAGCCAAGATCTGGCTACGCAGTATTTT
.	TRBV7-2	TRBJ1-2	TRBD1	CASSLIGPTGGTGYTF	TGTGCCAGCAGCTTAATAGGCCCGACAGGGGGCACTGGCTACACCTTC
.	TRBV7-2	TRBJ2-4	.	CASSLAVGPVNIQYF	TGTGCCAGCAGCTTAGCGGTGGGGCCAGTAAACATTCAGTACTTC
.	TRBV28	TRBJ1-1	.	CASSAPYPDSEAFF	TGTGCCAGCAGCGCTCCCTATCCGGACAGCGAAGCTTTCTTT
.	TRBV18	TRBJ2-1	TRBD2	CASSPGGSSYNEQFF	TGTGCCAGCTCTCCGGGGGGGAGCTCCTACAATGAGCAGTTCTTC
.	TRBV7-8	TRBJ1-2	.	CASSPNPGDYGYTF	TGTGCCAGCAGCCCCAACCCCGGGGACTATGGCTACACCTTC
.	TRBV5-1	TRBJ2-6	TRBD1	CASSPQGESSGANVLTF	TGCGCCAGCAGCCCCCAGGGGGAGAGCTCTGGGGCCAACGTCCTGACTTTC
.	TRBV10-3	TRBJ2-5	.	CAISERAEKGQETQYF	TGTGCCATCAGTGAGAGGGCGGAGAAGGGGCAAGAGACCCAGTACTTC
.	TRBV19	TRBJ2-7	TRBD2	CASRWTSGGGEQYF	TGTGCCAGTAGGTGGACTAGCGGGGGCGGCGAGCAGTACTTC
few	TRBV2	TRBJ2-7	.	CASSAGRTSLPLEQYF	TGTGCCAGCAGCGCCGGACGGACTTCTCTTCCCCTCGAGCAGTACTTC
.	TRBV30	TRBJ1-4	TRBD1	CAFRQGTIESGKLFF	TGTGCCTTCCGACAGGGGACTATTGAATCTGGAAAACTGTTTTTT
few	TRBV21-1	TRBJ2-3	.	CASSKMASEYTDTQYF	TGTGCCAGCAGCAAAATGGCTAGCGAGTACACAGATACGCAGTATTTT
.	TRBV25-1	TRBJ1-2	.	CASGKGQGGGYTF	TGTGCCAGCGGAAAGGGGCAGGGAGGTGGCTACACCTTC
few	TRBV10-3	TRBJ2-7	TRBD1	CAIRDRGRVNEQYF	TGTGCCATCAGGGACAGGGGGCGAGTAAACGAGCAGTACTTC
.	TRBV13	TRBJ1-6	.	CASSLAGRYSPLHF	TGTGCCAGCAGCTTAGCGGGTCGTTACTCACCCCTCCACTTT
.	TRBV9	TRBJ2-2	.	CASSVVGVTGGELFF	TGTGCCAGCAGCGTAGTAGGGGTAACAGGCGGGGAGCTGTTTTTT
.	TRBV5-4	TRBJ1-4	.	CASSLRGGSEKLFF	TGTGCCAGCAGCTTGAGGGGGGGGAGTGAAAAACTGTTTTTT
.	TRBV4-1	TRBJ2-5	.	CASSPGTAKTQYF	TGCGCCAGCAGCCCCGGGACTGCGAAGACCCAGTACTTC